The source of this T cell receptor beta chain is a study of T-cell memory formation after mild COVID-19. Turning to the study itself: TCR clusters were mostly donor specific. Findings and caveats of the study: Pre-infection memory showed some responding clones, and this suggested that cross-reactive memory joined.

This clonotype was seen a handful of times. Its specificity is not known. TCRdb analysed the 5' RACE reads with MiXCR anew, one entry per CDR3 protein. The sample holds a few hundred thousand distinct CDR3 sequences, roughly 24% seen once. The CDR3 spans 14 residues. The trim removed 4 bases at V and 3 bases at J, leaving 5 bases unmatched. Sequenced: PBMCs or a T cell subset sorted from them (not recorded which). This chain uses TRBV12-3 or TRBV12-4 with TRBJ1-2; TRBD1 matches at 7 bases. This receptor was identified in an adult woman who had mild COVID-19 (a few samples of this study predate the infection). Cell type and time point are not known. Written as DNA, the CDR3 is TGTGCCAGCAGTTCCCCGGGACAGTACTATGGCTACACCTTC. This translates into CASSSPGQYYGYTF.